The next 17 T cell receptor beta chains were all read from a single sample in a study of blood T cells in healthy people across ages (dated by TCRdb to 2013 to 2016). The library was generated by 5' RACE. Data came from an Illumina HiSeq 2500. The second PCR ran for about 7 to 11 cycles and used a J-beta primer mix along with a sample-barcoded 5' primer. TCRdb passed the public sequencing reads through fastp at Q25 and MiXCR, retaining productive beta sequences. A single entry per CDR3 protein holds the most common genes and DNA from its merged rows. Present in this sample are roughly 680,000 distinct CDR3 sequences, about 52% of which were seen just once. The ten biggest clones cover 25% to 35% of the sample. Sequencing was carried out using blood. Every receptor here comes from an older woman in good health.

V and J are TRBV15 and TRBJ2-7, with D possibly matching TRBD2 (7 bases). Germline V gene data show CDR1 as LNHNV and CDR2 as YYDKDF (reference sequence). The CDR3 extends over 16 amino acids. V was shortened by 4 bases and J by 4 bases, with 20 bases between the two germline ends. The CDR3 is CATSKWGSRGGYEQYF. In DNA form, the CDR3 reads TGTGCCACCAGCAAGTGGGGAAGTAGGGGGGGATACGAGCAGTACTTC. Using reference TRBV15 and TRBJ2-7 for the parts outside the CDR3, the full variable domain is DAMVIQNPRYQVTQFGKPVTLSCSQTLNHNVMYWYQQKSSQAPKLLFHYYDKDFNNEADTPDNFQSRRPNTSFCFLDIRSPGLGDTAMYLCATSKWGSRGGYEQYFGPGTRLTVT.

This clonotype occurred many times. The rearrangement joins TRBV2 to TRBJ2-1; no firm D call. The CDR3 totals 14 residues. Germline CDR1 and CDR2: SNHLY and FYNNEI. With 2 bases removed from V and 12 bases from J, the gap between germline ends came to 17 bases. CDR3 residues: CASSEIIRSTGQFF. The CDR3 nucleotides are TGTGCCAGCAGTGAAATTATTAGATCGACGGGGCAGTTCTTC.

This clonotype was recorded a few times. The V and J genes are TRBV6-4 and TRBJ2-6; the D is unclear. This CDR3 region has 16 residues. V was cut by 6 bases and J by 2 bases, with 14 bases left in between. Germline-derived CDR1 and CDR2 are MRHNA and SNTAGT. The CDR3 is CASSPSLGTGANVLTF. The CDR3 bases are TGTGCCAGCAGCCCATCTTTGGGGACTGGGGCCAACGTCCTGACTTTC.

This clonotype occurred a few times. This sequence joins TRBV12-3 or TRBV12-4 and TRBJ1-1, with TRBD1 matching 8 bases. Trimming took 1 base from V and 5 from J; bases not matched to a gene: 6. The CDR3 runs to 15 residues. The CDR3 protein is CASSLGDRGGTEAFF. Here the CDR3 DNA reads TGTGCCAGCAGTTTAGGCGACAGGGGTGGTACTGAAGCTTTCTTT.

This chain links TRBV20-1 with TRBJ2-3; 8 bases are a match to TRBD2. This CDR3 is built from 16 residues. Germline V gene data show CDR1 as DFQATT and CDR2 as SNEGSKA (reference sequence). J gave up 0 bases and V 5 bases, and 10 bases lay outside the gene matches. CDR3 protein: CSAGGPSGPSTDTQYF. For the CDR3, the DNA is TGCAGTGCTGGGGGTCCTAGCGGGCCTAGCACAGATACGCAGTATTTT.

The J gene is TRBJ2-1, the V gene TRBV4-2; D is perhaps TRBD1 (6 bases). Per germline, CDR1 LGHNA and CDR2 YNFKEQ. The CDR3 runs 15 residues. The V gene lost 0 bases and the J gene lost 10 bases, with 16 bases spanning the gap. The DNA of the CDR3 is TGTGCCAGCAGCCAAGAACAGGGAAATATCTACGAGCAGTTCTTC. Translation gives CASSQEQGNIYEQFF.

The rearrangement joins TRBV9 to TRBJ2-7; 7 nucleotides align to TRBD1. V gave up 3 bases and J gave up 5 bases; unmatched junction bases: 8. The CDR3 totals 14 residues. Looked up from germline, CDR1 is SGDLS and CDR2 is YYNGEE. CDR3 amino acids: CASSAGQVTDEQYF. For the CDR3, the DNA is TGTGCCAGCAGCGCAGGACAGGTGACGGACGAGCAGTACTTC. The complete variable domain, with remaining parts taken from reference TRBV9 and TRBJ2-7, reads DSGVTQTPKHLITATGQRVTLRCSPRSGDLSVYWYQQSLDQGLQFLIQYYNGEERAKGNILERFSAQQFPDLHSELNLSSLELGDSALYFCASSAGQVTDEQYFGPGTRLTVT.

This clonotype was observed a few times. The genes are TRBV7-3 and TRBJ1-1; 7 bases agree with TRBD1. In germline, CDR1 is SGHTA, CDR2 FQGTGA. After removal of 6 bases from V and 4 bases from J, the junction contained 5 bases not matched to a gene. This CDR3 contains 13 residues. CDR3 coding DNA: TGTGCCAGCAGGCTACAGGGGTCCACTGAAGCTTTCTTT. Translating gives CASRLQGSTEAFF.

V usage is TRBV6-5 and J usage is TRBJ2-1, with 13 positions matching TRBD2. This CDR3 spans 15 amino acids. From germline, CDR1 is MNHEY and CDR2 SVGAGI. The V and J ends lost 5 bases and 10 bases, in that order; junction bases with no gene match: 8. Written as DNA, the CDR3 is TGTGCCAGCAGTCCCGGACTAGCGGGAGATCGGGAGCAGTTCTTC. It is translated as CASSPGLAGDREQFF.

The genes are TRBV18 and TRBJ2-6; possibly TRBD2 for D (6 bases). The CDR3 runs to 17 residues. CDR1 and CDR2 from the germline V gene are KGHSH and LQKENI. Trimming shortened V by 2 bases and J by 2 bases, and 13 bases separated the two germline ends. CDR3 residues: CASSPSAGLPGANVLTF. As DNA, the CDR3 is TGTGCCAGCTCACCAAGCGCGGGACTCCCTGGGGCCAACGTCCTGACTTTC.

This chain connects TRBV5-1 to TRBJ1-2; 8 bases line up with TRBD1. The CDR3 is 14 amino acids. The germline V gene has CDR1 SGHRS and CDR2 YFSETQ. With V trimmed by 4 bases and J by 8 bases, 10 bases remained unmatched. CDR3 sequence: CASSMDRAGGGYTF. As DNA, the CDR3 is TGCGCCAGCAGCATGGACAGGGCGGGAGGCGGCTACACCTTC.

This clonotype was detected only once. The rearrangement links TRBV30 to TRBJ1-1, with D unresolved. V lost 1 base, J lost 6 bases, and 15 bases lay in between. This CDR3 contains 14 residues. Germline values: CDR1 GTSNPN, CDR2 SVGIG (reference sequence). In nucleotides, the CDR3 is TGTGCCTGGAGTGATCTAACCCGAGGCCCTGAAGCTTTCTTT. Its protein is CAWSDLTRGPEAFF.

The chain joins TRBV20-1 to TRBJ2-6; D remains ambiguous. V lost 0 bases and J 0 bases, leaving 12 bases between the germline ends. The V gene's germline CDR1 is DFQATT and CDR2 SNEGSKA (reference sequence). CDR3 size: 17 residues. CDR3 nucleotides: TGCAGTGCTAGAGACATCGGAGCAAGCTCTGGGGCCAACGTCCTGACTTTC. Its translation: CSARDIGASSGANVLTF.

This clonotype was picked up a small number of times. The V and J genes are TRBV7-2 and TRBJ2-7; D remains unclear. CDR1 is SGHTA and CDR2 is FQGNSA in the germline V gene. V lost 2 bases, J lost 7 bases, and 12 bases lay in between. This CDR3 contains 13 residues. CDR3 DNA sequence: TGTGCCAGCAGCTTATCCTTCTACAATGAGCAGTACTTC. It codes for CASSLSFYNEQYF.

V is TRBV18 and J is TRBJ2-2; 9 bases align to TRBD2. The CDR3 contains 17 residues. V trimming: 1 base; J trimming: 7 bases; junction bases outside the gene matches: 10. Looked up from germline, CDR1 is KGHSH and CDR2 is LQKENI. The CDR3 nucleotides are TGTGCCAGCTCACCACGATCAGCGGGAGGACTGATCGGGGAGCTGTTTTTT. Its translation is CASSPRSAGGLIGELFF.

V gene TRBV7-3 combines with J gene TRBJ2-1; D gene unclear. V lost 2 bases and J 8 bases, leaving 16 bases between the germline ends. The CDR3 covers 15 residues. Germline V CDR1 and CDR2: SGHTA, FQGTGA. CDR3 loop: CASSLDGVVGDEQFF. The CDR3 nucleotides read TGTGCCAGCAGCTTAGACGGCGTGGTTGGCGATGAGCAGTTCTTC.

V usage is TRBV2 and J usage is TRBJ2-7; weak D call: TRBD1 (6 bases). Germline CDR1 is SNHLY and CDR2 is FYNNEI. V was pared by 5 bases and J by 5 bases, with 13 bases between. This CDR3 contains 13 residues. The CDR3 loop is CASSFDRFNEQYF. In nucleotides, the CDR3 is TGTGCCAGCAGTTTCGACAGGTTCAACGAGCAGTACTTC.